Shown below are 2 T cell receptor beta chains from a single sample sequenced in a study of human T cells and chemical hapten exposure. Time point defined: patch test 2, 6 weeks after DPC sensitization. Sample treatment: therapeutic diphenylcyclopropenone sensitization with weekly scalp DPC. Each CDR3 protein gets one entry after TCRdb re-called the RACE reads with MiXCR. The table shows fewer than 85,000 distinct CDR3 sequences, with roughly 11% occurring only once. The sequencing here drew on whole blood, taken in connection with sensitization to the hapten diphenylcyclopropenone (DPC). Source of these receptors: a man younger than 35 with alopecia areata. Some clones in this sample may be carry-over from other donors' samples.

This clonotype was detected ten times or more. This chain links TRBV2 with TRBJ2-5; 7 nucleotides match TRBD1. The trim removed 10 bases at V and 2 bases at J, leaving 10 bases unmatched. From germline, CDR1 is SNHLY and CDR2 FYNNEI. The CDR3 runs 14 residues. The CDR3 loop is CATLYRTGQETQYF. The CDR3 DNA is TGTGCCACCCTCTACAGGACAGGTCAAGAGACCCAGTACTTC.

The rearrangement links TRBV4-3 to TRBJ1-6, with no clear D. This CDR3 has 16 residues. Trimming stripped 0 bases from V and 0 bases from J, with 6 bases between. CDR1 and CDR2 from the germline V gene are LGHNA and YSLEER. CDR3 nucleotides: TGCGCCAGCAGCCAAGATCCGAGCTCCTATAATTCACCCCTCCACTTT. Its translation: CASSQDPSSYNSPLHF.